Following are 2 T cell receptor beta chains from one sample sequenced in a study of spatial heterogeneity in lung cancer. TCRdb re-called the 5' RACE reads with MiXCR, one entry per CDR3 protein. The sample gives tens of thousands of distinct CDR3 sequences, approximately 12% of which show up once; about two fifths is in the top ten. Time point reported: sample taken at primary tumor resection. Specimen: PBMCs, collected at surgery. The receptors shown here come from a male donor with early-stage non-small cell lung cancer.

V and J are TRBV20-1 and TRBJ2-5; 7 bases match TRBD2. Per the germline V gene, CDR1 is DFQATT and CDR2 is SNEGSKA (reference sequence). CDR3 length: 12 residues. V dropped 6 bases and J dropped 2; count of bases not matched to a gene: 3. CDR3 sequence reads: CSAEGLQETQYF. The CDR3, as DNA: TGCAGTGCCGAGGGACTACAAGAGACCCAGTACTTC.

This clonotype occurred a few times. The genes are TRBV10-3 and TRBJ2-7; 12 bases match TRBD1. J was trimmed by 4 bases and V by 2 bases; bases with no gene match: 3. The germline CDR1 and CDR2 sequences are ENHRY and SYGVKD. The CDR3 runs 15 residues. As DNA, the CDR3 is TGTGCCATCAGTGAGGGGGACAGGGGGCTATACGAGCAGTACTTC. Protein product: CAISEGDRGLYEQYF.